This entry is about one TCR beta chain. It was RNA transcripts that yielded the amplified TCR beta CDR3 regions. A set of HTBI primers served as the primers for a first-round RT-PCR of the TCR CDR3. TCRdb called the multiplex PCR reads again in MiXCR, with one record for every CDR3 protein. The data hold approximately 400,000 distinct CDR3 sequences, with roughly 14% observed a single time. The sample belongs to a study of T cells in Graves' hyperthyroidism and ophthalmopathy. This CDR3 spans 13 amino acids. CDR1 is ENHRY, CDR2 SYGVKD, per germline. The ends were cut back, 5 bases at V and 2 bases at J, with 6 bases in the middle. Patients between 18 and 65 years old had hyperthyroidism, newly diagnosed and lasting under 2 months.

The rearrangement joins TRBV10-3 to TRBJ2-2; D remains ambiguous. The sequence was obtained from a man aged 25 to 40 with Graves' hyperthyroidism that later progressed to Graves' ophthalmopathy. What was sequenced was blood. CDR3 sequence (DNA): TGTGCCATCAGTTCCGCTAACACCGGGGAGCTGTTTTTT. Protein sequence: CAISSANTGELFF.